What follows are 27 T cell receptor beta chains derived from one specimen sequenced in a study of T-cell reconstitution after alpha-beta-depleted transplantation in children. Researchers prepared the TCRbeta library using unique molecular identifiers, the study reports. Using its own MiXCR run on the PCR reads, TCRdb lists one record per CDR3 protein. The data show 900,000 or so distinct CDR3 sequences, with about 16% seen just once and about 4.6% held by the top ten. Sequencing was performed on PBMCs, mostly from graft donor cells, taken 360 days after TCRalphabeta/CD19-depleted stem cell transplant. The origin of the receptors is a male patient younger than 18 who had a stem cell transplant for acute lymphoblastic leukemia, so the T cells may come from the graft donor.

The CDR3 coding sequence is TGCGCCAGCAGCCTGCTCATGGTTGGGACTAGCGTCCTGTTTTTT. Its protein is CASSLLMVGTSVLFF. The chain carries TRBV4-1 and TRBJ2-2; 10 nucleotides agree with TRBD2. CDR1 is MGHRA, CDR2 YSYEKL, per germline. Losses at the gene ends were 4 bases for V and 14 bases for J; bases not matched to a gene: 13. There are 15 residues in the CDR3.

With respect to this clonotype: Because the CDR3's place on the DNA is in doubt, the DNA is left out and the CDR3 is given as listed by TCRdb. The chain links TRBV21-1 to TRBJ2-1; TRBD1, the table's D call, lacks a check against the DNA. TRBV21-1 is flagged as a pseudogene. The CDR3 is 19 amino acids long, termini counted. The CDR3 reads CASSKVGLGTGGAYNEQFF.

The chain employs TRBV27 and TRBJ1-2; D is possibly TRBD1 (6 bases). Germline V gene data show CDR1 as MNHEY and CDR2 as SMNVEV (reference sequence). CDR3 length equals 14 residues. Trimming cost V 5 bases and J 4 bases, with 14 bases left between them. The CDR3 DNA reads TGTGCCAGCAGTACCCACAGGGAAAGCTATGGCTACACCTTC. Its protein is CASSTHRESYGYTF.

The CDR3 nucleotides read TGTGCCAGCACTCTTGACAGCCCCTACAATGAGCAGTTCTTC. Protein: CASTLDSPYNEQFF. J is TRBJ2-1 and V is TRBV12-3 or TRBV12-4; D is possibly TRBD1 (5 bases). Trimming removed 7 bases from V and 2 bases from J, with 12 bases in between. The CDR3 contains 14 residues.

The genes are TRBV5-1 and TRBJ2-7; 11 positions match TRBD2. The CDR3 has 15 residues. CDR1 is SGHRS, CDR2 YFSETQ, per germline. J gave up 4 bases and V 4 bases, and 7 bases lay outside the gene matches. The CDR3 loop reads CASSMTSGKFYEQYF. In nucleotides, the CDR3 is TGCGCCAGCAGCATGACTAGCGGGAAGTTTTACGAGCAGTACTTC.

This clonotype was observed a few times. The V call is TRBV29-1, the J call TRBJ1-1; 8 bases line up with TRBD1. After removal of 4 bases from V and 5 bases from J, the junction contained 6 bases not matched to a gene. Per germline, CDR1 SQVTM and CDR2 ANQGSEA. The CDR3 is made up of 13 amino acids. CDR3 sequence (DNA): TGCAGCGTTGGTTGGACAGGGCAGACTGAAGCTTTCTTT. Translated: CSVGWTGQTEAFF.

This clonotype was seen more than once but under ten times. V and J are TRBV27 and TRBJ2-1; 7 nucleotides line up with TRBD2. Trimming removed 5 bases from V and 6 bases from J; junction bases left unmatched: 10. CDR1 is MNHEY and CDR2 is SMNVEV in the germline V gene (reference sequence). This CDR3 has 15 amino acids. CDR3 sequence: CASSKAGSKANEQFF. CDR3 bases: TGTGCCAGCAGTAAAGCGGGAAGCAAGGCCAATGAGCAGTTCTTC.

The V and J genes are TRBV29-1 and TRBJ2-1; D not certain. The CDR3 totals 13 residues. V shed 6 bases and J shed 7 bases, with 16 bases lying between them. CDR1 is SQVTM, CDR2 ANQGSEA, per germline. CDR3 residues: CSVRRGSENEQFF. Written as DNA, the CDR3 is TGCAGCGTGCGTAGAGGATCGGAAAATGAGCAGTTCTTC.

This clonotype was counted many times. The chain joins TRBV12-3 or TRBV12-4 to TRBJ2-6; 12 bases are shared with TRBD2. V gave up 3 bases and J gave up 0 bases; unmatched junction bases: 3. The CDR3 has 18 amino acids. The CDR3 DNA is TGTGCCAGCAGTTTCAGACTAGCGGGAGTCTCTGGGGCCAACGTCCTGACTTTC. It specifies CASSFRLAGVSGANVLTF.

In this sample, this clonotype turned up many times. The chain links TRBV12-3 or TRBV12-4 to TRBJ2-1; perhaps TRBD2 as D (5 bases). This CDR3 is 13 amino acids long. Deletions cut 0 bases from V and 7 bases from J, with 7 bases between. CDR3 region: CASSLATGNEQFF. The CDR3 DNA reads TGTGCCAGCAGTTTAGCCACGGGAAATGAGCAGTTCTTC.

The chain uses TRBV6-5 and TRBJ1-3; the D is unclear. The germline CDR1 and CDR2 sequences are MNHEY and SVGAGI. Deletions cut 1 base from V and 0 bases from J, with 7 bases between. The CDR3 runs to 15 residues. CDR3 amino acids: CASSYFAASGNTIYF. In DNA form, the CDR3 reads TGTGCCAGCAGTTACTTTGCGGCCTCTGGAAACACCATATATTTT.

This clonotype was seen more than once but under ten times. The chain has TRBV27 and TRBJ2-7; D may be TRBD1 or TRBD2 (5 bases each). The CDR3 is 15 residues long. Trimming cost V 3 bases and J 0 bases, with 12 bases left between them. Germline-derived CDR1 and CDR2 are MNHEY and SMNVEV (reference sequence). CDR3 in DNA: TGTGCCAGCAGTTTCCTCGGGACGGCCTCCTACGAGCAGTACTTC. It yields the protein CASSFLGTASYEQYF.

This clonotype was seen only once. The chain carries TRBV7-3 and TRBJ2-1, with 10 bases fitting TRBD2. This CDR3 contains 18 residues. From germline, CDR1 is SGHTA and CDR2 FQGTGA. V shed 1 base and J 8 bases; nucleotides not matched to a gene: 14. The CDR3 is CASSLNIRSSGSHDEQFF. The DNA for the CDR3 is TGTGCCAGCAGCTTAAATATCAGGTCTAGCGGGAGTCACGATGAGCAGTTCTTC. Complete variable domain (other parts from reference TRBV7-3 and TRBJ2-1): GAGVSQTPSNKVTEKGKYVELRCDPISGHTALYWYRQSLGQGPEFLIYFQGTGAADDSGLPNDRFFAVRPEGSVSTLKIQRTERGDSAVYLCASSLNIRSSGSHDEQFFGPGTRLTVL.

The V call is TRBV7-2, the J call TRBJ2-5; D not certain. V dropped 3 bases and J dropped 2 bases, with 16 bases sitting between them. The germline V gene encodes CDR1 SGHTA and CDR2 FQGNSA. This CDR3 contains 16 residues. The CDR3 nucleotides are TGTGCCAGCAGCTTGTCCTCCGATCGTCTACAAGAGACCCAGTACTTC. Encoded protein: CASSLSSDRLQETQYF.

This clonotype has more than one count but fewer than ten. V gene TRBV11-2 combines with J gene TRBJ2-1, with 10 bases matching TRBD2. CDR3 size: 17 residues. V gave up 1 base and J gave up 5 bases; unmatched junction bases: 8. Germline V CDR1 and CDR2: SGHAT, FQNNGV. The CDR3 DNA reads TGTGCCAGCAGCTTAGTTCGGCTAGCGGGGGAACACAATGAGCAGTTCTTC. Protein product: CASSLVRLAGEHNEQFF.

The chain links TRBV7-3 to TRBJ2-1; D is possibly TRBD2 (6 bases). V lost 5 bases and J 5 bases, leaving 13 bases between the germline ends. This CDR3 comprises 14 residues. Germline assignment: CDR1 SGHTA and CDR2 FQGTGA. The CDR3: CASSPWASDNEQFF. CDR3 nucleotide sequence: TGTGCCAGCAGCCCTTGGGCTAGCGACAATGAGCAGTTCTTC.

This clonotype occurred a few times. The rearrangement links TRBV3-1 to TRBJ1-1; the D is unclear. CDR3 length: 15 residues. The ends were cut back, 0 bases at V and 1 base at J, with 9 bases in the middle. The germline CDR1 and CDR2 sequences are LGHDT and YNNKEL (reference sequence). In DNA form, the CDR3 reads TGTGCCAGCAGCCAAGATCTGAAATCGAACACTGAAGCTTTCTTT. This translates into CASSQDLKSNTEAFF.

This clonotype has at least ten counts. The chain uses TRBV20-1 and TRBJ1-3, with a tentative D call TRBD1 (5 bases). Germline V lookup: CDR1 DFQATT, CDR2 SNEGSKA (reference sequence). This CDR3 is built from 20 residues. The germline V and J ends were trimmed by 0 bases and 0 bases, with 24 bases remaining between them. CDR3 nucleotide sequence: TGCAGTGCTAGAGATTCGCGGGACCCTAAGGGGTGGCTCTCTGGAAACACCATATATTTT. As protein: CSARDSRDPKGWLSGNTIYF.

This clonotype has ten or more counts. The chain recombines TRBV29-1 with TRBJ1-2; possible D gene TRBD1, 6 bases. The germline V and J ends were trimmed by 8 bases and 7 bases, with 11 bases remaining between them. Germline CDR1 and CDR2: SQVTM and ANQGSEA. CDR3 length: 10 residues. CDR3 bases: TGCAGCACAGGGTCTCGTGGCTACACCTTC. Translation: CSTGSRGYTF.

This clonotype was seen a few times. The genes are TRBV7-8 and TRBJ1-1; 7 nucleotides match TRBD1. This CDR3 has 17 amino acids. CDR1 is SGHVS and CDR2 is FQNEAQ in the germline V gene. The junction had 9 bases not matched to a gene; V was cut back by 1 base and J by 1 base. The DNA of the CDR3 is TGTGCCAGCAGCTTAGGAAGGAGGGGGCTACCGAACACTGAAGCTTTCTTT. Translation: CASSLGRRGLPNTEAFF.

The chain joins TRBV5-1 to TRBJ2-7; D might be TRBD2 (6 bases). CDR1 is SGHRS and CDR2 is YFSETQ in the germline V gene. Deletions cut 3 bases from V and 6 bases from J, with 16 bases between. The length of the CDR3 is 14 residues. The CDR3 sequence: CASSSRDSFSEQYF. CDR3 bases: TGCGCCAGCAGCTCTCGGGACTCCTTTTCCGAGCAGTACTTC.

CDR3 nucleotides: TGTGCCAGCAGTATGGGACAGGGATTGAACACTGAAGCTTTCTTT. Amino acid sequence: CASSMGQGLNTEAFF. The chain carries TRBV12-3 or TRBV12-4 and TRBJ1-1, with 9 bases matching TRBD1. The CDR3 is made up of 15 amino acids. Trimming cost V 5 bases and J 0 bases; bases outside gene matches: 4.

V usage is TRBV7-9 and J usage is TRBJ2-7; no definite D call. The CDR3 runs to 11 residues. V was clipped by 3 bases and J by 5 bases, with 5 bases between them. Germline loops: CDR1 SEHNR, CDR2 FQNEAQ (reference sequence). CDR3 DNA: TGTGCCAGCAGCTTCTTCAACGAGCAGTACTTC. It translates to CASSFFNEQYF.

This clonotype was observed a few times. This chain links TRBV14 with TRBJ2-2; 7 positions agree with TRBD1. Germline V lookup: CDR1 SGHDN, CDR2 FVKESK. The CDR3 length is 16 residues. V was pared by 6 bases and J by 3 bases, with 10 bases of the junction left unmatched. CDR3 bases: TGTGCCAGCAGTCTCCTCCGGGACAGACACACCGGGGAGCTGTTTTTT. Amino acid sequence: CASSLLRDRHTGELFF. The full variable domain, its missing parts supplied by reference TRBV14 and TRBJ2-2, is EAGVTQFPSHSVIEKGQTVTLRCDPISGHDNLYWYRRVMGKEIKFLLHFVKESKQDESGMPNNRFLAERTGGTYSTLKVQPAELEDSGVYFCASSLLRDRHTGELFFGEGSRLTVL.

This clonotype was counted only a few times. The V and J genes are TRBV6-1 and TRBJ2-1; 8 nucleotides match TRBD1. CDR1 and CDR2 (germline): MNHNS, SASEGT. Losses at the gene ends were 6 bases for V and 2 bases for J; bases not matched to a gene: 6. The CDR3 sequence is 15 residues long. CDR3 region: CASRFDRGTYNEQFF. The CDR3 DNA follows: TGTGCCAGCAGATTCGACAGGGGCACCTACAATGAGCAGTTCTTC.

This clonotype was seen repeatedly, ten times or more. The chain combines TRBV20-1 with TRBJ2-5; D gene uncertain. CDR3 length: 11 amino acids. Between the trimmed V and J ends, which lost 5 bases and 4 bases, there was a span of 8 bases. Germline values: CDR1 DFQATT, CDR2 SNEGSKA (reference sequence). Here the CDR3 reads CSAPLGETQYF. The CDR3 DNA follows: TGCAGTGCTCCCCTCGGAGAGACCCAGTACTTC.

This clonotype turned up a few times. Since no conserved phenylalanine or tryptophan closes the CDR3, a read error is the likely cause. V gene TRBV27 combines with J gene TRBJ2-7; 12 bases agree with TRBD2. Germline CDR1 is MNHEY and CDR2 is SMNVEV (reference sequence). The CDR3 runs to 16 residues. Trimming took 5 bases from V and 4 from J; bases not matched to a gene: 9. CDR3 loop: CASSRGLAGGWYEQYL. The CDR3 DNA reads TGTGCCAGCAGTAGAGGCCTAGCGGGGGGGTGGTACGAGCAGTACCTC.